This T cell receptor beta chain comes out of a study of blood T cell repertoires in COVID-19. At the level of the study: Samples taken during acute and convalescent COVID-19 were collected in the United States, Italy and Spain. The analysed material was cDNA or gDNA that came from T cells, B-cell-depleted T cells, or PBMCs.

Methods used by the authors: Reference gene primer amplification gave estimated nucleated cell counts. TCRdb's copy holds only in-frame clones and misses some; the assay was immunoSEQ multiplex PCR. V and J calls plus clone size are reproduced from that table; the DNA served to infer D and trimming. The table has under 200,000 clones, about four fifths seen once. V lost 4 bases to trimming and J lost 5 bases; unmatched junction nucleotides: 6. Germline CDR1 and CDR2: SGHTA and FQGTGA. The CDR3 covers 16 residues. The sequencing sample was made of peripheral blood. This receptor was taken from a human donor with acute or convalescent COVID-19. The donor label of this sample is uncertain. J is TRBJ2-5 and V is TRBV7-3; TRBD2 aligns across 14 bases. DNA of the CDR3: TGTGCCAGCAGCTGGGGGACTAGCGGGAGATCTGAGACCCAGTACTTC. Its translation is CASSWGTSGRSETQYF.